This TCR beta chain was sequenced during a study of blood T cells in healthy people across ages (dated by TCRdb to about 2015). Some background on the complete study: Template switching captured roughly one uniquely barcoded TCR beta cDNA molecule per two T cells in model experiments. To track age-related changes in TCR beta repertoire diversity, the study relied on deep sequencing normalized with unique cDNA molecular identifiers. Donors were grouped into four age groups: young (average roughly 17 years), middle-aged (roughly 40), aged (approximately 58) and long-lived (just over 80). To avoid experimental bias, donors of different ages were distributed randomly across sequencing lanes. Using the same blood draw, the study looked at two additional independent replicas of 1 million unique cDNA reads for two donors, one aged 18 to 30 and the other aged 80 or older.

To note about this clonotype: Its antigen target is currently unknown. It has no much larger one-base neighbor in the sample; base qualities were not kept.

Results and caveats for the whole study, not just this receptor: Since profiling was done on bulk unsorted PBMCs, naive and antigen-experienced compartments could not be conclusively compared. Estimates of total diversity based on one million sequenced T cells were regarded as lower bounds and as underestimates. Because donor CMV infection status was unknown, age-related changes in expanded clonotypes were potentially confounded. There was a strong correlation between observed TCR beta diversity and the percentage of naive T cells measured by flow cytometry. Observed TCR beta diversity per million T cells fell roughly linearly with age, and a significant reduction was already apparent by age roughly 40. Compared with the aged group, the long-lived group had more naive CD4+ T cells, fewer expanded clones and increased TCR diversity, a pattern suggesting age selection.

The CDR3 measures 14 amino acids from cysteine to phenylalanine. Only the CDR3 part of the read is kept: 42 bases, read in frame from the first base. Taken from the germline V gene (reference sequence), the CDR1 and CDR2 loops are DFQATT and SNEGSKA. The library was produced with 5' RACE. Instrument on record: Illumina HiSeq 2500. A second PCR of about 7 to 12 cycles was performed with a sample-barcoded 5' primer and a J-beta primer mix. Each TCR beta cDNA molecule received a unique molecular identifier from a template-switch 5' adaptor carrying 12 random nucleotides. At least 2.5 million CDR3-containing paired-end reads were obtained from each sample. All of the RNA was converted into first-strand cDNA using the Mint cDNA synthesis kit, with a TRBC-specific oligonucleotide serving as the primer. All cDNA was treated with uracil-DNA glycosylase and then went through a first 18-cycle PCR with the universal primers M1SS and BC2_uni_R. The paper's data handling went like this. For normalization, 1 million high-quality reads were randomly selected from each sample, with every read carrying a distinct molecular identifier. Reads sharing molecular identifiers were discarded rather than binned into consensus sequences. MiTCR, run with a Q25 quality threshold and the strictest error-elimination algorithm, handled CDR3 identification, clonotype clustering and error correction. Lower-bound total TCR beta diversity was estimated with a nonparametric unseen species model using Euler transformation. TCRdb passed the public sequencing reads through fastp at Q25 and MiXCR, retaining productive beta sequences. CDR3 protein sequences are deduplicated, and each keeps its most common genes and DNA. V and J calls and clone size were set by TCRdb, not the authors. The sample table holds approximately 810,000 distinct CDR3 sequences, of which more than 25% were seen once. The ten most abundant clones make up 15% to 20% of the sample.

Donors were 35 to 40 systemically healthy Caucasian individuals from Russia aged roughly 6 to 95 years. Around 10 milliliters of peripheral blood were drawn from each donor into EDTA-treated Vacutainer tubes. Ficoll-Paque density-gradient centrifugation was used to isolate PBMCs, with at least 6.5 million per sample. Trizol reagent was used to extract total RNA from PBMCs, with at least 5 micrograms per sample. Naive CD45RAhigh/CD27high T cell percentages were measured by flow cytometry on a PBMC aliquot from every donor. Sequences were obtained from blood. This sequence uses TRBV20-1 and TRBJ2-7; perhaps TRBD2 is the D gene, with 5 bases matching. This clonotype was obtained from a woman aged 80 or older in good health. The CDR3 reads CRVEFPSRSYEQYF. The DNA is as follows: TGCAGGGTTGAATTTCCTAGCCGGTCCTACGAGCAGTACTTC.